This is a list of T cell receptor beta chains from one sample in a study of CD8+CD57+ T cells in acquired aplastic anemia. TCRdb reprocessed the reads via MiXCR and lists one record per CDR3 protein. The sample has approximately 300,000 distinct CDR3 sequences; 45% to 65% are singletons. The sample comprised sorted CD4+, CD8+, or CD8+CD57+ T cells (not recorded which) from PBMCs. The receptor set was obtained from a human donor with aplastic anemia. CDR3s include the opening cysteine and the closing phenylalanine or tryptophan. The D gene is left open where the match is weak. Clone size, where shown, is once, few, many, or a class for clones that have expanded.

clone_size d_call j_call v_call cdr3_nt cdr3_aa
. TRBD1 TRBJ1-2 TRBV29-1 TGCAGCGTGCAAGACAGGGGAGCCTATGGCTACACCTTC CSVQDRGAYGYTF
. TRBD1 TRBJ2-1 TRBV24-1 TGTGCCACCAGTGAACAACGGGACAGGACCTACAATGAGCAGTTCTTC CATSEQRDRTYNEQFF
. TRBD2 TRBJ2-2 TRBV5-1 TGCGCCAGCAGCCGGCAGCGGGAGGGCACCGGGGAGCTGTTTTTT CASSRQREGTGELFF
few TRBD1 TRBJ1-2 TRBV7-9 TGTGCCACCCCGGACAGGGGCTATGGCTACACCTTC CATPDRGYGYTF
few TRBD2 TRBJ2-7 TRBV7-3 TGTGCCAGCAGCGCAATAGCGGGAGCCTACGAGCAGTACTTC CASSAIAGAYEQYF
. TRBD2 TRBJ2-5 TRBV9 TGTGCCAGCAGCTCCAGCGGGGGGACCCAAGAGACCCAGTACTTC CASSSSGGTQETQYF
. TRBD1 TRBJ2-1 TRBV7-3 TGTGCCAGCAGCTTAACGGTCTGGCGGGACAGGGGTATCAATGAGCAGCTCTTC CASSLTVWRDRGINEQLF
many TRBD2 TRBJ2-2 TRBV20-1 TGCAGTGCTAGGGGGACTAGCGGGAACACCGGGGAGCTGTTTTTT CSARGTSGNTGELFF
. TRBD1 TRBJ1-4 TRBV19 TGTGCCAGTAGTATGGTTCCAGGGGGCGCGTGGGAAAAACTGTTTTTT CASSMVPGGAWEKLFF
. TRBD1 TRBJ2-1 TRBV10-3 TGTGCCATCACAGCAGACAGGGCCAACAATGAGCAGTTCTTC CAITADRANNEQFF
. TRBD2 TRBJ2-7 TRBV6-2/TRBV6-3 TGTGCCAGCAGTTATAGCGGGGGCAGCTCCTACGAGCAGTACTTC CASSYSGGSSYEQYF
few . TRBJ2-5 TRBV24-1 TGTGCCACCAGTCACCCGACTAGGAGTGAGACCCAGTACTTC CATSHPTRSETQYF
many . TRBJ2-7 TRBV4-1 TGCGCCAGCAGCCAAGAGGGGCGGGGCTCCTACGAGCAGTACTTC CASSQEGRGSYEQYF
many TRBD2 TRBJ2-3 TRBV7-6 TGTGCCAGCAGTTGGGCGGGAGATCGGGCAGATACGCAGTATTTT CASSWAGDRADTQYF
. TRBD2 TRBJ2-1 TRBV7-3 TGTGCCAGCAGTCGGACTAGCGGGGGGGTATACAATGAGCAGTTCTTC CASSRTSGGVYNEQFF
. TRBD2 TRBJ2-3 TRBV7-9 TGTGCCAGCATCGAAGCGGGAAGCACAGATACGCAGTATTTT CASIEAGSTDTQYF
few TRBD1 TRBJ2-5 TRBV7-8 TGTGCCAGCAGCCCAACAGGGGCAGAGACCCAGTACTTC CASSPTGAETQYF
. TRBD1 TRBJ2-7 TRBV7-9 TGTGCCAGCAGCTTATCCAGGGACAGCTCCTACGAGCAGTACTTC CASSLSRDSSYEQYF
once TRBD1 TRBJ1-5 TRBV28 TGTGCCGGCAGTTTATTAGCAGGGGGCAGCCAGCCCCAGCATTTT CAGSLLAGGSQPQHF
. TRBD2 TRBJ2-1 TRBV30 TGTGCCTATCGGGACTACCACTCCTACAATGAGCAGTTCTTC CAYRDYHSYNEQFF
. TRBD1 TRBJ1-1 TRBV2 TGTGCCAGTCAGGGGGCGATGAACACTGAAGCTTTCTTT CASQGAMNTEAFF
. TRBD1 TRBJ1-1 TRBV5-1 TGCGCCAGCAGGGGAGGGACAGTCAACACTGAAGCTTTCTTT CASRGGTVNTEAFF
few TRBD2 TRBJ2-3 TRBV11-2 TGTGCCAGCAGCGGGGGGGGGACTGACACAGATACGCAGTATTTT CASSGGGTDTDTQYF
. . TRBJ1-2 TRBV15 TGTGCCACCAGCCCTAATGGGGGCACTAACTATGGCTACACCTTC CATSPNGGTNYGYTF
. . TRBJ1-2 TRBV2 TGTGCCAGCAGTGTCAGCCCGGAATATGGCTACACCTTC CASSVSPEYGYTF
. . TRBJ1-5 TRBV19 TGTGCCAGTAGTATGAACCCCCCGCCCCAGCATTTT CASSMNPPPQHF
. . TRBJ2-7 TRBV6-5 TGTGCCACCCGGGACCGCCTCTACGAGCAGTACTTC CATRDRLYEQYF
. . TRBJ2-6 TRBV7-8 TGTGCCAGCAGCTTCCTGAAAGGGGCCAACGTCCTGACTTTC CASSFLKGANVLTF
. TRBD1 TRBJ1-6 TRBV7-8 TGTGCCAGCAGCCGTTCCCGGGACAGCAGTAATTCACCCCTCCACTTT CASSRSRDSSNSPLHF
. TRBD1 TRBJ1-1 TRBV7-8 TGTGCCAGCAGTGGGGACAGGCCGAACACTGAAGCTTTCTTT CASSGDRPNTEAFF
. TRBD1 TRBJ1-5 TRBV19 TGTGCCACCATGACAGGGCTTCAGCCCCAGCATTTT CATMTGLQPQHF
many . TRBJ2-1 TRBV7-6 TGTGCCAGCAGTCATCCCATGCGGGGCGGTTTCAATGAGCAGTTCTTC CASSHPMRGGFNEQFF
. . TRBJ1-6 TRBV7-2 TGTGCCAGCAGCTTAGCCAGTGGAAGCTATAATTCACCCCTCCACTTT CASSLASGSYNSPLHF
. . TRBJ2-6 TRBV6-4 TGTGCCAGCAGTGACTCGAACATCCCCAACGTCCTGACTTTC CASSDSNIPNVLTF
. . TRBJ1-2 TRBV5-6 TGTGCCAGCAGCTTACTGACCGGGGGTGGCTACACCTTC CASSLLTGGGYTF
many . TRBJ2-2 TRBV6-5 TGTGCCAGCAGTTACTCGGTCCCATATTTCGGGGAGCTGTTTTTT CASSYSVPYFGELFF
. TRBD2 TRBJ2-1 TRBV7-3 TGTGCCAGCAGCTTAGGACTAGCCCCCAATGAGCAGTTCTTC CASSLGLAPNEQFF
few . TRBJ1-2 TRBV25-1 TGTGCCAGCAGTGCCCCGGGACGGACATCTAATGGCTACACCTTC CASSAPGRTSNGYTF
many TRBD1 TRBJ2-5 TRBV4-1 TGCGCCAGCAGCCAACCAGGGGGCCTAGAGACCCAGTACTTC CASSQPGGLETQYF
few TRBD2 TRBJ2-3 TRBV24-1 TGTGCCACCAGTGGACGTTGGATAGCGGGGGGGATCAATGCAGATACGCAGTATTTT CATSGRWIAGGINADTQYF
few . TRBJ2-6 TRBV2 TGTGCCAGCCTCACCCGGGATACCGACTCTGGGGCCAACGTCCTGACTTTC CASLTRDTDSGANVLTF
. . TRBJ2-7 TRBV6-6 TGTGCCAGCAGTTTGTTGTTAGGTGGCGAGCAGTACTTC CASSLLLGGEQYF
. TRBD1 TRBJ2-7 TRBV12-3/TRBV12-4 TGTGCCAGCAGTTTCCCAGGGGGCAGGGACGAGCAGTACTTC CASSFPGGRDEQYF
. . TRBJ1-2 TRBV7-9 TGTGCCAGCAGTCCGTACTTCGACAATGGCTACACCTTC CASSPYFDNGYTF
. TRBD2 TRBJ2-5 TRBV15 TGTGCCACCTCGGAGACTAGCGGGGCTCAAGAGACCCAGTACTTC CATSETSGAQETQYF
many . TRBJ1-4 TRBV10-1 TGCGCCAGCAGTCAAGGGACTGCAAGTAATGAAAAACTGTTTTTT CASSQGTASNEKLFF
. . TRBJ1-2 TRBV7-9 TGCGCCAGCAGCCTGGGAGGGTACGGCTATGGCTACACCTTC CASSLGGYGYGYTF
. TRBD1 TRBJ1-5 TRBV12-3/TRBV12-4 TGTGCCAGCAGTTATGCCCAGGGGGCGGGTAACAATCTGCCCCAGCATTTT CASSYAQGAGNNLPQHF
. . TRBJ1-1 TRBV25-1 TGTGCCAGCACCCCCACGTCGATGGTTTTGGACACTGAAGCTTTCTTT CASTPTSMVLDTEAFF
. . TRBJ1-6 TRBV7-6 TGTGCCAGCAGCCGGGGACTTAATTCACCCCTCCACTTT CASSRGLNSPLHF
. . TRBJ1-1 TRBV12-3/TRBV12-4 TGTGCCAGCGGCTTAGATGGAAGGACTGAAGCTTTCTTT CASGLDGRTEAFF
many . TRBJ1-2 TRBV3-1 TGTGCCAGCAGCCTCGGGCCGGGTACTAACTATGGCTACACCTTC CASSLGPGTNYGYTF
. TRBD1 TRBJ1-1 TRBV7-9 TGTGCCAGCAGCCAACCCGGGACAGGGAAACCTGAAGCTTTCTTT CASSQPGTGKPEAFF
many TRBD1 TRBJ2-5 TRBV20-1 TGCAGTGCTAGTGGTGTCGGGACAGGTAAAGAGACCCAGTACTTC CSASGVGTGKETQYF
. . TRBJ1-1 TRBV12-3/TRBV12-4 TGTGCCAGCAGTTATGCCGAAACTGAAGCTTTCTTT CASSYAETEAFF
few TRBD1 TRBJ2-7 TRBV20-1 TGCAGTGCCACCGGTGGGACAGCCTACGAGCAGTACTTC CSATGGTAYEQYF
few TRBD1 TRBJ1-1 TRBV28 TGTGCCAGCAGCTCAGGGGGCGAGGCCACTGAAGCTTTCTTT CASSSGGEATEAFF
. . TRBJ1-2 TRBV20-1 TGCAGTGCTGCGGTGGGGCATGGCTACACCTTC CSAAVGHGYTF
. . TRBJ2-7 TRBV15 TGTGCCACCAGCAGTATAGCACAAGGCCACGAGCAGTACTTC CATSSIAQGHEQYF
many TRBD2 TRBJ2-5 TRBV9 TGTGCCAGCAGCCCCGGGACTAGCGGGGGGGCTACCGTTTTGGAGACCCAGTACTTC CASSPGTSGGATVLETQYF